One and the same sample provided the 9 T cell receptor beta chains below, sequenced in a study of cytomegalovirus exposure and HLA in healthy donors (dated by TCRdb to 2016 to 2017). The protocol used for the library was the immunoSEQ multiplex PCR assay. For the multiplex PCR, a mixture combining 60 forward primers for TCR Vbeta segments and 13 reverse primers for TCR Jbeta segments was used. TCRdb mirrors the immuneACCESS table, restricted to in-frame sequences. Some clones are absent from its copies; in checked studies, under half trace to an unresolved V gene, and the reason for the others is unknown. The sample data list under 150,000 clones, and 82% of these were observed just once. Clones ranked in the top ten supply around 2.6% of the sample. Specimen: PBMCs. The receptors here all came from a male donor in good health and CMV-seronegative.

The V gene is TRBV28, the J gene TRBJ2-7; the match to TRBD2 covers 11 bases. V shed 3 bases and J 2 bases; nucleotides not matched to a gene: 6. Germline V gene sequence: CDR1 MDHEN, CDR2 SYDVKM. The CDR3 sequence is 16 residues long. The CDR3 nucleotides are TGTGCCAGCAGTTTCCCCATAGCGGGAGGGACCTACGAGCAGTACTTC. Translated: CASSFPIAGGTYEQYF.

V is TRBV6-1 and J is TRBJ1-4; maybe TRBD1 (5 bases). Per the germline V gene, CDR1 is MNHNS and CDR2 is SASEGT. Trimming cost V 1 base and J 7 bases, with 16 bases left between them. The CDR3 is 16 amino acids. DNA for the CDR3: TGTGCCAGCAGTGAAGGTCACCGGGACTGGCGTGAAAAACTGTTTTTT. This codes for CASSEGHRDWREKLFF.

This clone appeared once. The chain joins TRBV6-6 to TRBJ1-2, with D unclear. Looked up from germline, CDR1 is MNHNY and CDR2 is SVGAGI (reference sequence). Trimming stripped 7 bases from V and 0 bases from J, with 12 bases between. The CDR3 is 14 amino acids. CDR3 in amino acids: CASTLENSNYGYTF. The CDR3, as DNA: TGTGCCAGCACCTTAGAAAATTCTAACTATGGCTACACCTTC.

The chain links TRBV25-1 to TRBJ2-5; the D gene is possibly TRBD1 (6 bases). The DNA matches TRBJ2-7 better at its end, which makes the J call doubtful. The CDR3 is 13 amino acids. Germline V gene data show CDR1 as MGHDK and CDR2 as SYGVNS. CDR3 in DNA: TGTGCCAGTTCCCGACAGGCGTCCTACGAGCAGTACTTC. Amino acid sequence: CASSRQASYEQYF.

The chain combines TRBV10-3 with TRBJ1-1, with D perhaps TRBD1 (5 bases). CDR3 length: 18 amino acids. Between the trimmed V and J ends, which lost 0 bases and 5 bases, there was a span of 22 bases. Germline lookup yields CDR1 ENHRY and CDR2 SYGVKD. In DNA, the CDR3 is TGTGCCATCAGTGAGTCGACGCAGGGTTCCTCCAAAAGGACTGAAGCTTTCTTT. It specifies CAISESTQGSSKRTEAFF.

J is TRBJ2-5 and V is TRBV19; 10 positions match TRBD2. The CDR3 loop spans 15 amino acids. V trimming: 5 bases; J trimming: 5 bases; junction bases outside the gene matches: 8. Germline assignment: CDR1 LNHDA and CDR2 SQIVND (reference sequence). The CDR3 DNA follows: TGTGCCAGTAGTTCCCAGGGACTAGCGCTGGAGACCCAGTACTTC. Its protein product is CASSSQGLALETQYF. Full variable domain (remainder filled in from reference TRBV19 and TRBJ2-5): DGGITQSPKYLFRKEGQNVTLSCEQNLNHDAMYWYRQDPGQGLRLIYYSQIVNDFQKGDIAEGYSVSREKKESFPLTVTSAQKNPTAFYLCASSSQGLALETQYFGPGTRLLVL.

The chain is built from TRBV23-1 and TRBJ2-7; 11 bases match TRBD1. TRBV23-1 is an ORF, and what it does is uncertain. This CDR3 contains 15 residues. With V trimmed by 3 bases and J by 4 bases, 5 bases remained unmatched. CDR3 sequence reads: CASSHPGQGVYEQYF. Written as DNA, the CDR3 is TGCGCCAGCAGTCACCCGGGACAGGGGGTTTACGAGCAGTACTTC.

The rearrangement links TRBV19 to TRBJ2-2, with TRBD2 matching over 8 bases. This CDR3 has 14 amino acids. The germline V gene has CDR1 LNHDA and CDR2 SQIVND (reference sequence). Germline trimming cut 10 bases from V and 6 bases from J; bases unmatched to any gene: 10. This CDR3 reads CATAGTSLAGELFF. As DNA, the CDR3 is TGTGCCACGGCGGGGACTAGTTTAGCCGGGGAGCTGTTTTTT.

The chain employs TRBV27 and TRBJ2-7; 9 positions agree with TRBD2. Unmatched junction bases numbered 5, after V lost 7 bases and J lost 1 base. The CDR3 has 14 amino acids. The germline V gene has CDR1 MNHEY and CDR2 SMNVEV (reference sequence). The CDR3 bases are TGTGCCAGCAAGTGGGCGGGAGGGTCCTACGAGCAGTACTTC. Protein: CASKWAGGSYEQYF.